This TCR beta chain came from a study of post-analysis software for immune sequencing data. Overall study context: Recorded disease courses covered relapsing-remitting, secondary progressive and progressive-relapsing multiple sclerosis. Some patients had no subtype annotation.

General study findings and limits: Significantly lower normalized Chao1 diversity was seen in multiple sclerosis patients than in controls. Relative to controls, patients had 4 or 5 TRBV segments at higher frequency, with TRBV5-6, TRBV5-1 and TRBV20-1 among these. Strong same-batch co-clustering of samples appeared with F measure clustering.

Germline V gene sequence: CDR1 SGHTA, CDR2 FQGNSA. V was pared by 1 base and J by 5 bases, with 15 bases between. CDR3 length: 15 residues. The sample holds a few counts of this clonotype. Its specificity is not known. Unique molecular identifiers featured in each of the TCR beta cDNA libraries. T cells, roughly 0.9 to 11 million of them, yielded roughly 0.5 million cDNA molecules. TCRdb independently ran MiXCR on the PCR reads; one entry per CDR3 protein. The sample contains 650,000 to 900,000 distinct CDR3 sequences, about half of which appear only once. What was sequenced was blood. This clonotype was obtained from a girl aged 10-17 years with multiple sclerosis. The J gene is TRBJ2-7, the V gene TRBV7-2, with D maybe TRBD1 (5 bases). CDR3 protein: CASSLGAGFSHEQYF. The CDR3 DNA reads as TGTGCCAGCAGCTTAGGGGCAGGGTTTTCCCACGAGCAGTACTTC.